This is a list of T cell receptor beta chains from one sample in a study of blood T cells in healthy people across ages. TCRdb redid the calling of the 5' RACE reads with MiXCR, one entry per CDR3 protein. The sample consists of roughly 700,000 distinct CDR3 sequences, 25% of them appearing once. The data also belong to a second study, concerning T cells of mothers and their children.

The sample comprised blood. The receptors come from a boy aged 5-17 years in good health. Each CDR3 is given with its conserved first and last residue. Each record gives: V gene, D gene, J gene, clone size, CDR3 DNA, CDR3 protein. A D gene is named only where the DNA matches it firmly. For some rows the clone size is stated as once, few or many, or as a class when expanded; others skip it.

TRBV7-9,.,TRBJ1-2,few,TGTGCCAGCAGCTTAAGCCCGGATACCGGACGCCAGGGCTACACCTTC,CASSLSPDTGRQGYTF
TRBV7-3,.,TRBJ2-7,few,TGTGCCAGCAGCCCTCAAGGCGGCCCAGACGAGCAGTACTTC,CASSPQGGPDEQYF
TRBV29-1,.,TRBJ1-1,few,TGCAGCGTTGAAGGTTGGGCAGGGAGGGGGGACACTGAAGCTTTCTTT,CSVEGWAGRGDTEAFF
TRBV7-3,TRBD2,TRBJ2-1,.,TGTGCCAGCAGCCAACAGGGACTAGCTTTGAATGAGCAGTTCTTC,CASSQQGLALNEQFF
TRBV4-2,TRBD2,TRBJ2-5,.,TGTGCCAGCAGCACCCGGACTAGCGAGGAGACCCAGTACTTC,CASSTRTSEETQYF
TRBV5-1,.,TRBJ1-4,few,TGCGCCAGCAGCTTCGGGGAAGCGGGTGAAAAACTGTTTTTT,CASSFGEAGEKLFF
TRBV5-6,TRBD1,TRBJ2-5,few,TGTGCCAGCAGCCTCCCCCCAGGGACAGGGGGCCCCTCACCTCAAGAGACCCAGTACTTC,CASSLPPGTGGPSPQETQYF
TRBV29-1,.,TRBJ1-1,.,TGCAGCGTCCAAGGTGTCAACTTACCTGAAGCTTTCTTT,CSVQGVNLPEAFF
TRBV12-3/TRBV12-4,TRBD1,TRBJ1-4,.,TGTGCCAGCAGTTTTGACAGGACAGGGTTTGCAACTAATGAAAAACTGTTTTTT,CASSFDRTGFATNEKLFF
TRBV13,.,TRBJ2-5,.,TGTGCCAGCAGCTTCGGGGCAGGGAGAGAGACCCAGTACTTC,CASSFGAGRETQYF
TRBV11-3,.,TRBJ2-4,.,TGTGCCAGCAGCTTAGCAGGTTGGTCCAACATTCAGTACTTC,CASSLAGWSNIQYF
TRBV7-8,.,TRBJ2-7,.,TGTGCCAGCAGCTTGTCCGGGGCCCTGAACGAGCAGTACTTC,CASSLSGALNEQYF
TRBV20-1,.,TRBJ2-5,few,TGCAGTGCTAGAGACCGGGATTCTTGGGCCCAGTACTTC,CSARDRDSWAQYF
TRBV5-5,.,TRBJ2-3,.,TGTGCCAGCAGCCCCATGAGGGATACGCAGTATTTT,CASSPMRDTQYF
TRBV5-1,TRBD1,TRBJ2-7,few,TGCGCCAGCAGCATCGGACAGGGAACGTTGGGATACGAGCAGTACTTC,CASSIGQGTLGYEQYF
TRBV7-3,.,TRBJ2-7,.,TGTGCCAGCAGCTTAAGGGGAGGCCCCTTCTACGAGCAGTACTTC,CASSLRGGPFYEQYF